This T cell receptor beta chain comes out of a study of OX40 agonist ivuxolimab in advanced cancers. As for the study more broadly: Ivuxolimab, which targeted the costimulatory receptor OX40 (CD134), was an agonistic, fully human IgG2 monoclonal antibody. Intravenous ivuxolimab was administered to patients every 2 weeks at six dose levels: 0.01, 0.1, 0.3, 1.5, 3 and 10 mg/kg. Of the approximately 50 dose-escalation patients, hepatocellular carcinoma was present in 19, melanoma in around 15, renal cell carcinoma in 9 and head and neck cancer in 9. In the dose-escalation cohort, around four fifths of patients were male, and the mean age was 60 years with a range of 23 to 79. Patients were allowed to have had prior anti-PD-1, anti-PD-L1 or anti-CTLA-4 therapy, and more than 35% of the dose-escalation patients had been treated with checkpoint inhibitors. Partial responses were achieved by three dose-escalation patients, of whom one had hepatocellular carcinoma and two had cutaneous melanoma. The point of sequencing TCRbeta in the periphery was to test whether ivuxolimab changed TCR sequence diversity and drove clonal T-cell expansion. The monotherapy dose-escalation portion (N ≈ 55 patients) of the phase I ivuxolimab trial is reported in the paper. What the study reported, not specific to this receptor: After ivuxolimab, CD8+ T cells had more expanded clones than CD4+ T cells on average. Low levels of normalized T-cell clonal expansion were also seen in some nonresponding patients. In the 0.1-3.0 mg/kg groups, partial responders had among the lowest normalized peripheral clonal expansion, particularly in CD8+ T cells. Which antigens the clonally expanded peripheral T cells were specific for was not determined. At doses of 0.1 to 3.0 mg/kg, clonal expansion of both CD4+ and CD8+ T cells in blood was seen between baseline and week 6.

This clone showed up just once. Its antigen is still unknown. Nothing much larger sits one base from this clone, and base qualities are not available. Patients with autoimmune disease history or receiving systemic immunosuppression were excluded from the trial. Peripheral blood for TCR sequencing was drawn from every dose cohort at baseline, at cycle 4 day 1 and at cycle 7 day 1. Samples were obtained from an open-label, multicenter, first-in-human phase I dose-escalation trial of ivuxolimab. The trial enrolled adults with locally advanced or metastatic head and neck squamous cell, hepatocellular, melanoma or renal cell carcinoma. CD4+ and CD8+ T cells were sorted separately from peripheral blood before TCR sequencing. Between the V and J ends, shortened by 4 bases and 4 bases respectively, the junction contains 13 bases. From the cysteine up to the phenylalanine, the CDR3 has a length of 14 residues. Only the CDR3 DNA stays, 42 bases, in frame from base 1. CDR1 and CDR2 (LGHNA, YSLEER) derive from the germline V gene.

To sequence the TCRbeta CDR3 region, genomic DNA was isolated from the sorted cells. The immunoSEQ Assay was used to sequence the TCRbeta CDR3 regions. The table comes from immuneACCESS by way of TCRdb, which keeps in-frame sequences with V and J called. Part of the clones is missing from these tables; in studies checked, under half for an unresolved V gene and the rest for unknown reasons. The sample data list about 59,000 clones, and more than 75% of these were observed just once. The ten largest account for 0.37% of the sample. The sequence is built from TRBV4-3 and TRBJ2-5; the D gene may be TRBD1 or TRBD2, since each aligns over 7 bases. Specimen: CD4+ or CD8+ T cells sorted from blood, collected in a trial of the OX40 agonist ivuxolimab. The origin of this receptor is an adult with an advanced solid tumor such as melanoma, head and neck, liver or kidney cancer. The CDR3 corresponds to CASSPGGGGETQYF. In nucleotide form, the sequence is TGCGCCAGCAGCCCAGGGGGGGGTGGAGAGACCCAGTACTTC.